This T cell receptor beta chain appears in the sequencing data of a study of early T cells in non-severe SARS-CoV-2 infection. Across the whole study: Alpha and beta chains were unpaired, from unsorted whole-blood bulk RNA. Study results and caveats: VDJdb matching, biased toward anti-spike CD8 responses, missed private and CD4 specificities.

Comment on this clonotype: Its target is not known.

The CDR3 runs to 16 residues. The germline V gene has CDR1 DFQATT and CDR2 SNEGSKA (reference sequence). Individual cDNA molecules received unique molecular identifiers during library preparation. MiXCR, run by TCRdb on the 5' RACE reads, gives a single entry per CDR3 protein. The sample includes tens of thousands of distinct CDR3 sequences, 6% to 7% of them seen just once. Material: whole blood, obtained at baseline. This clonotype was obtained from an adult who was a healthcare worker with PCR-confirmed SARS-CoV-2 infection or an uninfected control (not recorded which). The chain is built from TRBV20-1 and TRBJ2-1; 13 bases fit TRBD2. In DNA form, the CDR3 reads TGCAGCCCAGGGACTAGCGGGACTTCTTCCTACAATGAGCAGTTCTTC. Translated, it gives CSPGTSGTSSYNEQFF.